A selection of T cell receptor beta chains follows, all from one sample in a study of blood T cells in healthy people across ages. A single record per CDR3 protein comes from TCRdb applying MiXCR to the 5' RACE reads. Found here are 450,000 to 700,000 distinct CDR3 sequences, 27% of them singletons; the top ten hold about 18%. Sequencing was carried out using blood. Source of these receptors: a woman aged 65 to 85 in good health. Each CDR3 is given with its conserved first and last residue. A D gene is named only where the DNA matches it firmly. The listing skips clone size in some rows; elsewhere it reads once, few, many or a size class.

D,V,J,size,CDR3,DNA
-,TRBV6-2/TRBV6-3,TRBJ2-5,-,CASTTRVGPETQYF,TGTGCCAGCACCACTCGAGTGGGGCCGGAGACCCAGTACTTC
-,TRBV19,TRBJ1-5,few,CASSFQIDQPQHF,TGTGCCAGTAGCTTCCAGATAGATCAGCCCCAGCATTTT
TRBD1,TRBV30,TRBJ2-1,-,CAVDRGNEQFF,TGTGCCGTGGACAGGGGGAATGAGCAGTTCTTC
-,TRBV18,TRBJ1-4,-,CASSERQGEKLFF,TGTGCCAGCTCAGAGCGGCAAGGCGAAAAACTGTTTTTT
-,TRBV12-3/TRBV12-4,TRBJ1-4,few,CASTLGGREKLFF,TGTGCCAGCACCCTCGGGGGGAGGGAAAAACTGTTTTTT
-,TRBV7-2,TRBJ2-5,few,CASSYGAETQYF,TGTGCCAGCAGCTACGGGGCGGAGACCCAGTACTTC
TRBD2,TRBV7-3,TRBJ2-7,-,CASIATSGAITYEQYF,TGTGCCAGCATCGCCACTAGCGGGGCCATCACCTACGAGCAGTACTTC
-,TRBV15,TRBJ1-6,few,CATSRDLVSQTLHF,TGTGCCACCAGCAGAGATCTGGTTTCCCAGACCCTCCACTTT
TRBD2,TRBV5-1,TRBJ2-1,few,CASSTGLAGGYNEQFF,TGCGCCAGCAGCACCGGACTAGCGGGGGGATACAATGAGCAGTTCTTC
-,TRBV10-3,TRBJ2-1,-,CAISAGVTDLGEQFF,TGTGCCATCAGTGCCGGGGTAACCGATTTGGGTGAGCAGTTCTTC
-,TRBV7-2,TRBJ2-5,few,CASSLASFRVETQYF,TGTGCCAGCAGCTTAGCCAGCTTCCGGGTAGAGACCCAGTACTTC
-,TRBV11-2,TRBJ2-5,-,CASSSGPRQYF,TGTGCCAGCAGTTCGGGCCCTCGCCAGTACTTC
-,TRBV29-1,TRBJ2-1,-,CSVVGAGNKANEQFF,TGCAGCGTTGTCGGCGCGGGGAACAAAGCGAATGAGCAGTTCTTC